The rows below give T cell receptor beta chains drawn from one sample of a study of glioma-infiltrating T cells after dendritic cell vaccination. TCRdb keeps only in-frame clones here, not all; method: immunoSEQ multiplex PCR. The sample lists roughly 100,000 clones; around 91% were seen once. Material: blood, obtained after dendritic cell vaccination. Every receptor here comes from a human donor with glioblastoma. CDR3s include the opening cysteine and the closing phenylalanine or tryptophan. A D gene is named only where the DNA matches it firmly. Clone size is not always given. Where it is, it says once, few, many or a class for expanded clones.

D,J,size,V,DNA,CDR3
.,TRBJ1-5,.,TRBV6-1,TGTGCCAGCAGTGGTCCGGGGGGCAATCAGCCCCAGCATTTT,CASSGPGGNQPQHF
.,TRBJ1-4,.,TRBV6-1,TGTGCCAGCAGTGAACAGGTTGCAACTAATGAAAAACTGTTTTTT,CASSEQVATNEKLFF
TRBD1,TRBJ2-7,.,TRBV5-1,TGCGCCAGCAGCAGGGACAGGGCTTACGAGCAGTACTTC,CASSRDRAYEQYF
TRBD2,TRBJ2-5,.,TRBV6-1,TGTGCCAGCAGTGAGGGGCTAGCGGGATCAGGAACCCAGTACTTC,CASSEGLAGSGTQYF
.,TRBJ1-1,.,TRBV5-6,TGTGCCAGCAGCTCCCCCCACCGCCTGGAGGACACTGAAGCTTTCTTT,CASSSPHRLEDTEAFF
.,TRBJ1-2,.,TRBV2,TGTGCCAGCAGTGTGACAGCGAGTACTAACTATGGCTACACCTTC,CASSVTASTNYGYTF
TRBD1,TRBJ2-1,.,TRBV18,TGTGCCAGCTCCGGTGGGACAGGGGGCTTGGATGAGCAGTTCTTC,CASSGGTGGLDEQFF
TRBD1,TRBJ2-5,.,TRBV2,TGTGCCAGCAACGAACAGGGGGATCGGGAGACCCAGTACTTC,CASNEQGDRETQYF
.,TRBJ2-7,.,TRBV19,TGTGCCAGTAGTCCGGCAGGGTCCTACGAGCAGTACTTC,CASSPAGSYEQYF
TRBD1,TRBJ1-1,.,TRBV11-1,TGTGCCAGCAGCGGACGGACAGGGGGCTCCGGGAACACTGAAGCTTTCTTT,CASSGRTGGSGNTEAFF
TRBD1,TRBJ2-2,.,TRBV29-1,TGCAGCGTTGAGGGGTTACGTACAGGGGAAAAGTTTGGGGAGCTGTTTTTT,CSVEGLRTGEKFGELFF
TRBD2,TRBJ2-1,.,TRBV5-1,TGCGCCAGCAGCCCGGCGAGCGGGGCACGGAATGAGCAGTTCTTC,CASSPASGARNEQFF
TRBD1,TRBJ1-4,.,TRBV5-1,TGCGCCAGCAGCAACGGGACAGGGCCAAATGAAAAACTGTTTTTT,CASSNGTGPNEKLFF
.,TRBJ2-2,.,TRBV2,TGTGCCAGCAGCCTTCAATGGGGAGGCACCGGGGAGCTGTTTTTT,CASSLQWGGTGELFF
.,TRBJ1-1,once,TRBV9,TGTGCCAGCAGCGTAGATCCTGGGGGAGGCACTGAAGCTTTCTTT,CASSVDPGGGTEAFF
.,TRBJ1-5,.,TRBV7-9,TGTGCCAGCAGCTTAGCCGGCAGGGATAGCAATCAGCCCCAGCATTTT,CASSLAGRDSNQPQHF
TRBD2,TRBJ2-2,.,TRBV11-2,TGTGCCAGCAGCTTGCTCGGGGGGATCAACACCGGGGAGCTGTTTTTT,CASSLLGGINTGELFF
.,TRBJ2-1,.,TRBV6-1,TGTGCCAGCAGTCTGGGCGGGGAGCAGTTCTTC,CASSLGGEQFF
.,TRBJ1-1,.,TRBV20-1,TGCAGTGCTAGAAGGCAGGTTGCAGCTTTCTTT,CSARRQVAAFF
TRBD2,TRBJ2-3,.,TRBV5-1,TGCGCCAGCAGGACCCAGTCTAGCGGGGGGGTCACAGATACGCAGTATTTT,CASRTQSSGGVTDTQYF
.,TRBJ1-5,.,TRBV5-8,TGTGCCAGCACCCTGAGGCGGGGGGATCAGCCCCAGCATTTT,CASTLRRGDQPQHF
.,TRBJ1-4,.,TRBV19,TGTGCCAGTAGTATAAATACAGGGCACGGGGAAAAACTGTTTTTT,CASSINTGHGEKLFF
TRBD2,TRBJ2-1,.,TRBV9,TGTGCCAGCAGCGCCCGGGACTACCCCGGGGCGGGGGAGCAGTTCTTC,CASSARDYPGAGEQFF
.,TRBJ1-1,.,TRBV7-9,TGTGCCAGCAGCTTAGCGCGAAAATTCAATCGGACTGAAGCTTTCTTT,CASSLARKFNRTEAFF
TRBD2,TRBJ2-2,.,TRBV19,TGTGCCAGTAGTATTGGGAGCGGGAGCACCGGGGAGCTGTTTTTT,CASSIGSGSTGELFF
TRBD2,TRBJ2-3,.,TRBV5-4,TGTGCCAGCAGCTCACGACTAGCGGGAAGCACAGATACGCAGTATTTT,CASSSRLAGSTDTQYF